The entry below gives a single T cell receptor (beta chain) sequence along with its context. The CDR3 spans 14 residues. From germline, CDR1 is SEHNR and CDR2 FQNEAQ (reference sequence). The junction had 5 bases not matched to a gene; V was cut back by 5 bases and J by 9 bases. Original data processing: Reference gene primer amplification gave nucleated cell count estimates. Clones were read by immunoSEQ multiplex PCR, and TCRdb kept only the in-frame ones, dropping some. That table supplies the V and J calls and clone size; D and trimming were determined from the DNA. This repertoire shows around 250,000 clones, around 84% found once; its top ten account for 5.5% to 7.5%. This sample is drawn from a study of blood T cell repertoires in COVID-19.

This clonotype was obtained from a woman between 65 and 79 years old with active or convalescent COVID-19. The rearrangement links TRBV7-9 to TRBJ1-6, with 9 bases aligning to TRBD1. Sequenced material: peripheral blood. The CDR3 loop is CASSRDRGGSPLHF. The CDR3 nucleotides are TGTGCCAGCAGCCGAGACAGGGGGGGTTCACCCCTCCACTTT.